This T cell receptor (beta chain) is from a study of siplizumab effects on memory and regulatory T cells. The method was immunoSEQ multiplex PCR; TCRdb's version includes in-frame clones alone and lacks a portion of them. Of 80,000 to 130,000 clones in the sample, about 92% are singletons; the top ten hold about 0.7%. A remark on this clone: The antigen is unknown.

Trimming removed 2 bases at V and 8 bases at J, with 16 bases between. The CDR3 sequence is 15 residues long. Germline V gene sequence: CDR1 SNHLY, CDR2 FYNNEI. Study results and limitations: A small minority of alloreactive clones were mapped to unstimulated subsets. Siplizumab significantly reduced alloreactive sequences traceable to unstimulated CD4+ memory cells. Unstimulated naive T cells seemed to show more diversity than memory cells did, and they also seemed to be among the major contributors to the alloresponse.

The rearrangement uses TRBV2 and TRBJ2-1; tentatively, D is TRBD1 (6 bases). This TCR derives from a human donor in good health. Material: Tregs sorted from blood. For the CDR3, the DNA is TGTGCCAGCAGTGAATTCCCAGGGGCTGTCGATGAGCAGTTCTTC. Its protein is CASSEFPGAVDEQFF.